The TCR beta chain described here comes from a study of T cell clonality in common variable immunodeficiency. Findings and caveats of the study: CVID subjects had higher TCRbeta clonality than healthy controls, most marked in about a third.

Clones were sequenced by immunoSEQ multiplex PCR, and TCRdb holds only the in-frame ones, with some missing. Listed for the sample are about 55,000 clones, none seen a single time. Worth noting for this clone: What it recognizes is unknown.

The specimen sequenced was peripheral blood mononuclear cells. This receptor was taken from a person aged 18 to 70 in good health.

The CDR3 bases that were read are TGTGCCAGTAGCCTTGGGACTAGCGGGACCTACAATGAC. Its translation: CASSLGTSGTYND. In full, the CDR3 is CASSLGTSGTYNDYTF. The rearrangement joins TRBV19 to TRBJ1-2, with D possibly matching TRBD1 (5 bases). The CDR3 is cut off 3 residues early in the read; its end comes from the germline J gene. This CDR3 is 16 amino acids long. Germline lookup yields CDR1 LNHDA and CDR2 SQIVND (reference sequence).